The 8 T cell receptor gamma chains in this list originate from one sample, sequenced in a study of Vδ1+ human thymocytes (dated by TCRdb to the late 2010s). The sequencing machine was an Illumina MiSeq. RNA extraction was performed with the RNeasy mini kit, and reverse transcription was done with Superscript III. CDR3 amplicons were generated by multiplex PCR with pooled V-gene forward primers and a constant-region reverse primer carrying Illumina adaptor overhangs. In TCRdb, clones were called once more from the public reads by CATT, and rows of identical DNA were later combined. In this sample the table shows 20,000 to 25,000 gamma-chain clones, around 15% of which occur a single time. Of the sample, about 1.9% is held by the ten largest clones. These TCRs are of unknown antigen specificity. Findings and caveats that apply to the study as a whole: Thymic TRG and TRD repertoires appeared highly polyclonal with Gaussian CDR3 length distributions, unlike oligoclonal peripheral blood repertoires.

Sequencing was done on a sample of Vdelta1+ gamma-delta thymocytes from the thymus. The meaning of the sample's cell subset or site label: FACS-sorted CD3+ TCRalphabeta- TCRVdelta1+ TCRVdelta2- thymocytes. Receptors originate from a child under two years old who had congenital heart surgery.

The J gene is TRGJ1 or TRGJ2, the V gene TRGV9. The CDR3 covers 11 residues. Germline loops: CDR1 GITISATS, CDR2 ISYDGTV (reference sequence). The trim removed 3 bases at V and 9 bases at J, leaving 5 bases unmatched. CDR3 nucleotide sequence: TGTGCCTTGTGGGAGAAGATTAAGAAACTCTTT. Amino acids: CALWEKIKKLF.

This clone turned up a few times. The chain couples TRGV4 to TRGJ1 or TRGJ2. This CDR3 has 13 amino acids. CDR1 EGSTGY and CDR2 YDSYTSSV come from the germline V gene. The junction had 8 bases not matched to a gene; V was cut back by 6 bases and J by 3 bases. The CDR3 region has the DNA TGTGCCACCTGGAACCCGACTTATTATAAGAAACTCTTT. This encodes CATWNPTYYKKLF.

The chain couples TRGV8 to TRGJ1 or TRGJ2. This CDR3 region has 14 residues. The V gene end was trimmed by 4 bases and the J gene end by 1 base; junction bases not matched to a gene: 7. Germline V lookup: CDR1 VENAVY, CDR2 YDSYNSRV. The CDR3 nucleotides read TGTGCCACCTGGGAGGAGTCAAATTATTATAAGAAACTCTTT. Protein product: CATWEESNYYKKLF.

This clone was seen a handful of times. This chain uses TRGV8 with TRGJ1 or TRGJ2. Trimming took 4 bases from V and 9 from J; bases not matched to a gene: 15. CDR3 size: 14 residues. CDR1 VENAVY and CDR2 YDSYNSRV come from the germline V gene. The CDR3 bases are TGTGCCACCTGGGACAGGCTGAGGCCTAGTAAGAAACTCTTT. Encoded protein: CATWDRLRPSKKLF.

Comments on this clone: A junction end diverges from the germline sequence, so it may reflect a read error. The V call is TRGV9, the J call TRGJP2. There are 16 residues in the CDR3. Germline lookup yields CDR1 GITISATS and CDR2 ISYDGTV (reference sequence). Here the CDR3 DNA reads TGTACCTTGTGGGAGGTCACAATTAGTAGTGATTGGATCAAGACGTTT. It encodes CTLWEVTISSDWIKTF.

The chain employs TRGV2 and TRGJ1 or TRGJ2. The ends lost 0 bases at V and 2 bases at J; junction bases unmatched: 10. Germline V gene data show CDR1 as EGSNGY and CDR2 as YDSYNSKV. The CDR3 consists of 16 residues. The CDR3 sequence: CATWDGPRLYYYKKLF. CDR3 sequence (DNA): TGTGCCACCTGGGACGGGCCACGACTCTATTATTATAAGAAACTCTTT.

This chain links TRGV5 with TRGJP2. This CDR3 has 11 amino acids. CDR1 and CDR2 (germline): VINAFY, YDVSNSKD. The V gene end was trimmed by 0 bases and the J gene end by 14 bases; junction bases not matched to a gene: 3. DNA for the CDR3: TGTGCCACCTGGGACAGGATTATCAAGACGTTT. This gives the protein CATWDRIIKTF.

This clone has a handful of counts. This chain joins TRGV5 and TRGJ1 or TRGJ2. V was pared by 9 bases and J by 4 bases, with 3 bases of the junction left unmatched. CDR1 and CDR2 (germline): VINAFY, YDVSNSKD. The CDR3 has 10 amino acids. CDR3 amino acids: CATGYYKKLF. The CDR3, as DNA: TGTGCCACCGGGTATTATAAGAAACTCTTT.